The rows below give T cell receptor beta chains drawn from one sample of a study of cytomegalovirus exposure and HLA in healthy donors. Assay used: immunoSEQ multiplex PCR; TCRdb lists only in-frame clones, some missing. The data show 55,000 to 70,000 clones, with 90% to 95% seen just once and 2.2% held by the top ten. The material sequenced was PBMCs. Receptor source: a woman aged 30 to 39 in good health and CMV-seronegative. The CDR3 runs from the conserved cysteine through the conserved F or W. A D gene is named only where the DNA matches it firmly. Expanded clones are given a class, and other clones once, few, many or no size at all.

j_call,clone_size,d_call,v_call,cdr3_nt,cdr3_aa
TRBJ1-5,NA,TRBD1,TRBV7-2,TGTGCCAGCAGCTTACGACAGGGCGATCAGCCCCAGCATTTT,CASSLRQGDQPQHF
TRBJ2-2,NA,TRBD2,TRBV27,TGTGCCAGCCTGCGGACTAGCGGGACCGGGGAGCTGTTTTTT,CASLRTSGTGELFF
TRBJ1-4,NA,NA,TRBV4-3,TGCGCCAGCAGCCAAGATCCCCGGGGAACTAATGAAAAACTGTTTTTT,CASSQDPRGTNEKLFF
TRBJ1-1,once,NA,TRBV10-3,TGTGCCATCAGTACAGGACCTGAAGCTTTCTTT,CAISTGPEAFF
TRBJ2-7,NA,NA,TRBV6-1,TGTGCCAGCAGTGGCCGGGAGAGGGGCACTCTCGAGCAGTACTTC,CASSGRERGTLEQYF
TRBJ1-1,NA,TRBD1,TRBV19,TGTGCCAGTCGCAAACAGGGGGTCACTGAAGCTTTCTTT,CASRKQGVTEAFF
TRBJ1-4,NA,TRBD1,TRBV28,TGTGCCAGCAGTACGAATACAGGGGGTTCGGAACTGTTTTTT,CASSTNTGGSELFF
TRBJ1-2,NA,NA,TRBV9,TGTGCCAGCAGCGTAGCGGTGACAGGTCTCCGGGACTATGGCTACACCTTC,CASSVAVTGLRDYGYTF
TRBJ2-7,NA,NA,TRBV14,TGTGCCAGCAGCCAAGGTCGGTTTGGAGTGTACGAGCAGTACTTC,CASSQGRFGVYEQYF
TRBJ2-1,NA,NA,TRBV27,TGTGCCAGCCGCCAAGCGGGCCTCCAATACAATGAGCAGTTCTTC,CASRQAGLQYNEQFF
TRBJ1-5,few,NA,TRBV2,TGTGCCAGCAGTGAACAGGGTAATGGCAATCAGCCCCAGCATTTT,CASSEQGNGNQPQHF
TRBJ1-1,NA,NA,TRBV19,TGTGCCAGTAGTAGAGGGTACAACGAGAACACTGAAGCTTTCTTT,CASSRGYNENTEAFF
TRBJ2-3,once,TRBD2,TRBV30,TGTGCCTGGAGCGGACCTAGCGGACAAAGCACAGATACGCAGTATTTT,CAWSGPSGQSTDTQYF
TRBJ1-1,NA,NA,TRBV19,TGTGCCAGTGGGGGGGGAATAATGGCGAACACTGAAGCTTTCTTT,CASGGGIMANTEAFF
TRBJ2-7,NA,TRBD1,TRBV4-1,TGCGCCAGCAGCCTTAGACAGGGGGACACCTACGAGCAGTACTTC,CASSLRQGDTYEQYF
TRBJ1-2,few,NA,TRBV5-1,TGCGCCAGCAGCCAGGACGGAGGTTATGGCTACACCTTC,CASSQDGGYGYTF
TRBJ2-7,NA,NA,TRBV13,TGTGCCAGCAGCCCCCCTGGGCCCTACGAGCAGTACTTC,CASSPPGPYEQYF
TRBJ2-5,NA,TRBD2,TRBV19,TGTGCCAGTAGTACCGGGACTAGCGGGAGAAAGCCCGCGGAGACCCAGTACTTC,CASSTGTSGRKPAETQYF
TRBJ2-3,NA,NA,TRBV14,TGTGCCAGCAGCCAATTGCTCGGACGGGGTTCAGATACGCAGTATTTT,CASSQLLGRGSDTQYF
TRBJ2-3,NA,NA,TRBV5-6,TGTGCCAGCGGATTAGGGGCGGCAGATACGCAGTATTTT,CASGLGAADTQYF
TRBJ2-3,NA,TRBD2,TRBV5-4,TGTGCCAGCACCAGGGAGGCTAGCGGGAGGAAAGATACGCAGTATTTT,CASTREASGRKDTQYF
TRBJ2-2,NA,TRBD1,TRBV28,TGTGCCAGCAGGACCGGGACAGGGAACACCGGGGAGCTGTTTTTT,CASRTGTGNTGELFF
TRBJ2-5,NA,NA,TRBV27,TGTGCCAGCAGCCTTTGGGGGGACAGACAAGAGACCCAGTACTTC,CASSLWGDRQETQYF
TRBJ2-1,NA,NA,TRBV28,TGTGCCAGCAGTTATGAAGGAGCCCGAACGAGCTCCTACAATGAGCAGTTCTTC,CASSYEGARTSSYNEQFF
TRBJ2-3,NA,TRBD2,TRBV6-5,TGTGCCAGCAGTTACGCTAGCGGGAGTGAAGATACGCAGTATTTT,CASSYASGSEDTQYF
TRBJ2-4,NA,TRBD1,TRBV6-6,TGTGCCAGCACCTCCGGGACAGGGGACATTCAGTACTTC,CASTSGTGDIQYF
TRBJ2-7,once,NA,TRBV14,TGTGCCAGCAGCCGAGCACAGGGTACCGAGCAGTACTTC,CASSRAQGTEQYF
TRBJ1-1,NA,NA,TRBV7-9,TGTGCCAGCAGCTTAGGGCAGGTGAACACTGAAGCTTTCTTT,CASSLGQVNTEAFF
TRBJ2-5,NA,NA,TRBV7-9,TGTGCCAGCAGCCCTACAGGGTACCAAGAGACCCAGTACTTC,CASSPTGYQETQYF
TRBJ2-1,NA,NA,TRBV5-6,TGTGCCAGCAGCAACGGCGGGCGACCGTCGGACTACAATGAGCAGTTCTTC,CASSNGGRPSDYNEQFF
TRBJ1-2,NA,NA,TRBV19,TGTGCCAGTAGTGCCCCGTCCCCTCAGCGTGGCTACACCTTC,CASSAPSPQRGYTF
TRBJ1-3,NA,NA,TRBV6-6,TGTGCCAGCACCCCGGGGGGGGGAAACACCATATATTTT,CASTPGGGNTIYF
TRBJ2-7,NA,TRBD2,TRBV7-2,TGTGCCAGCAGCTTAGGGCTAGCGGGCAACTACGAGCAGTACTTC,CASSLGLAGNYEQYF
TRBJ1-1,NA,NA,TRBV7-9,TGTGCCAGCAGCTTAGCGACGGGCGAGGGCACTGAAGCTTTCTTT,CASSLATGEGTEAFF
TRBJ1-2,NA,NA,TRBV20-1,TGCAGTGCAGCCGCATCCTATGGCTACACCTTC,CSAAASYGYTF
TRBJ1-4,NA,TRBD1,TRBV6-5,TGTGCCAGCAGTTACGGCAGGGGGTCTAATGAAAAACTGTTTTTT,CASSYGRGSNEKLFF
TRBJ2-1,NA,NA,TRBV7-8,TGTGCCAGCAGCCATCCCCCGGGGAATGAGCAGTTCTTC,CASSHPPGNEQFF
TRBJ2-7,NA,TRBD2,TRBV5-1,TGCGCCAGCAGCTTTACTAGCGGGAGATCGTCCTACGAGCAGTACTTC,CASSFTSGRSSYEQYF
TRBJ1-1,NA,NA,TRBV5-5,TGTGCCAGCAGCTTGTCTACTAAGACTGAAGCTTTCTTT,CASSLSTKTEAFF
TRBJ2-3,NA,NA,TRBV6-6,TGTGCCAGCATCGGCCGGCGGGACTCTAGCACAGATACGCAGTATTTT,CASIGRRDSSTDTQYF
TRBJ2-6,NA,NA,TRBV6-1,TGTGCCAGCAGTGGCCAAGCACAGTACTCTGGGGCCAACGTCCTGACTTTC,CASSGQAQYSGANVLTF
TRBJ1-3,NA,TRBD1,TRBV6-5,TGTGCCAGCAGTTACTCGACAGGGGCTACCGGAAACACCATATATTTT,CASSYSTGATGNTIYF
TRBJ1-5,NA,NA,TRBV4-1,TGCGCCAGCAGCGGATCTCAGGCTAGCAATCAGCCCCAGCATTTT,CASSGSQASNQPQHF
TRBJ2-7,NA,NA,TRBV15,TGTGCCACCAGCGGAGGACATTCCTACGAGCAGTACTTC,CATSGGHSYEQYF
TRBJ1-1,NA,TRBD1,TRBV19,TGTGCCAGTACTTTGGACAGGACGGTCCCTGAAGCTTTCTTT,CASTLDRTVPEAFF
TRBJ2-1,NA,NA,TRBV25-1,TGTGCCAGCACCGGGTTCGGTCTGGGGAGCTCCTACAATGAGCAGTTCTTC,CASTGFGLGSSYNEQFF
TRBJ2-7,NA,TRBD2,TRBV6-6,TGTGCCAGCAGCGCGAGACTAGCGGGAGAGGGCGAGCAGTACTTC,CASSARLAGEGEQYF
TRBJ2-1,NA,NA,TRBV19,TGTGCCAGTTCCTTAAGGGCCGGGGGGCCCAATGAGCAGTTCTTC,CASSLRAGGPNEQFF
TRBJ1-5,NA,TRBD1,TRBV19,TGTGCCAGTAGGACAGGGGTGGCTCAGCCCCAGCATTTT,CASRTGVAQPQHF
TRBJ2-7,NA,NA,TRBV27,TGTGCCAGCAAGTCAGACTACGAGCAGTACTTC,CASKSDYEQYF
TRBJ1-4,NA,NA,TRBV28,TGTGCCAGCAGTTTACGACAGGCTGGCAGTAATGAAAAACTGTTTTTT,CASSLRQAGSNEKLFF
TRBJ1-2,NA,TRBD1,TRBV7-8,TGTGCCAGCAGCGCGGACAGGGCCTATGGCTACACCTTC,CASSADRAYGYTF
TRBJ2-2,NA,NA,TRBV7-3,TGTGCCAGCAGCTTATTAACAGGTGCCACCGGGGAGCTGTTTTTT,CASSLLTGATGELFF
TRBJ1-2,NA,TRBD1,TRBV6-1,TGTGCCAGCAGACTCCCTGGACAGGGGAATTATGGCTACACCTTC,CASRLPGQGNYGYTF
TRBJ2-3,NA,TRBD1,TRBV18,TGTGCCAGCTCCACAGGGGGTACAGATACGCAGTATTTT,CASSTGGTDTQYF